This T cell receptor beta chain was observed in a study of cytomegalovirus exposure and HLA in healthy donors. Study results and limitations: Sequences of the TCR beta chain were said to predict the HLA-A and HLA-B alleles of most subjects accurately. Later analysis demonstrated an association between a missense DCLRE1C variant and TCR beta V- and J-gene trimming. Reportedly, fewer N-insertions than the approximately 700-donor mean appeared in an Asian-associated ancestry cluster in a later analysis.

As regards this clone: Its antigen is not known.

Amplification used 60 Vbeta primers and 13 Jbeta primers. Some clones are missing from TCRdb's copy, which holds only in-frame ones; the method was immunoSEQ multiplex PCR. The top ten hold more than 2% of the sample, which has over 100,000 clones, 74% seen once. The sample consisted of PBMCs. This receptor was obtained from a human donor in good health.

CDR3 amino acids: CASSIATGNEQFF. The CDR3 DNA follows: TGTGCCAGTAGTATAGCGACGGGAAATGAGCAGTTCTTC. The chain has TRBV19 and TRBJ2-1; a possible D gene is TRBD2 (5 bases). Trimming removed 1 base from V and 7 bases from J, with 8 bases in between. This CDR3 is 13 amino acids long. Germline CDR1 is LNHDA and CDR2 is SQIVND (reference sequence).